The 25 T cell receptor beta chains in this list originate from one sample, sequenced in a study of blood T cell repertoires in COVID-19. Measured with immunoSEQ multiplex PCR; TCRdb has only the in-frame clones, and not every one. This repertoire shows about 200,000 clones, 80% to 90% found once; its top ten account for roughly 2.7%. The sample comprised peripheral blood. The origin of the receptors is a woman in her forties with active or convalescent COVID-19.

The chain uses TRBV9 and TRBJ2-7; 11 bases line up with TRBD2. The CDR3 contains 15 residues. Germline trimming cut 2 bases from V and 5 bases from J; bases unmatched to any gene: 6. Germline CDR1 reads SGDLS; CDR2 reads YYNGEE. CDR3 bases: TGTGCCAGCAGCGTCATCCTAGCGGGAGGTAACGAGCAGTACTTC. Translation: CASSVILAGGNEQYF.

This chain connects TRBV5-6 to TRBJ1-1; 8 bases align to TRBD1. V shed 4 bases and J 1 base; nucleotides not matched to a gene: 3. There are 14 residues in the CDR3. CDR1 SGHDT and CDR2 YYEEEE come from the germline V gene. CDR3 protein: CASSPGQGNTEAFF. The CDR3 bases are TGTGCCAGCAGCCCCGGACAGGGGAACACTGAAGCTTTCTTT.

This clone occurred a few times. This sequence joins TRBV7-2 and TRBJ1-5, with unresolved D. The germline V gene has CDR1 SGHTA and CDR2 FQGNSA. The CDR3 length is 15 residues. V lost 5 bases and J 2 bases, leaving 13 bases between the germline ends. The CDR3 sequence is CASSVDGNRNQPQHF. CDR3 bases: TGTGCCAGCAGCGTAGACGGGAACCGCAATCAGCCCCAGCATTTT.

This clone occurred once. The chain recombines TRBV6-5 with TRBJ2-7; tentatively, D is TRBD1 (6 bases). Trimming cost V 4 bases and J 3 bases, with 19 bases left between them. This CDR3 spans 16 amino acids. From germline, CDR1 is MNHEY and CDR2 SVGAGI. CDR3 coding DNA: TGTGCCAGCAGTTCCGCGGTGAGGGGGTCGGGCTACGAGCAGTACTTC. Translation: CASSSAVRGSGYEQYF.

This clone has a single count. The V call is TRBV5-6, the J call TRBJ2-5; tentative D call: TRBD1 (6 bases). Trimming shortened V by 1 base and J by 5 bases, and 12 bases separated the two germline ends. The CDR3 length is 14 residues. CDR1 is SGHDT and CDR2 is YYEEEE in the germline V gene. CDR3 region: CASSLPTGRETQYF. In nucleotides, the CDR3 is TGTGCCAGCAGCTTGCCGACAGGTCGTGAGACCCAGTACTTC. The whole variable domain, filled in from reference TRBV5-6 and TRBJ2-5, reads DAGVTQSPTHLIKTRGQQVTLRCSPKSGHDTVSWYQQALGQGPQFIFQYYEEEERQRGNFPDRFSGHQFPNYSSELNVNALLLGDSALYLCASSLPTGRETQYFGPGTRLLVL.

For the CDR3, the DNA is TGTGCCAGCAGCTTCACTAGCGTGGAGACCCAGTACTTC. This translates into CASSFTSVETQYF. The chain couples TRBV7-3 to TRBJ2-5, with 7 positions matching TRBD2. V was clipped by 3 bases and J by 5 bases; unmatched bases: 3. From germline, CDR1 is SGHTA and CDR2 FQGTGA. The CDR3 runs 13 residues.

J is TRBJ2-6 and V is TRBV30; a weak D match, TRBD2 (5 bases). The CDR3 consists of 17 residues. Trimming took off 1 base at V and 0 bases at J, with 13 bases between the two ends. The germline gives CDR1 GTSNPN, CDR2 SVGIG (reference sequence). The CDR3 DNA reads TGTGCCTGGAGTGCGCGGGCCCAATACTCTGGGGCCAACGTCCTGACTTTC. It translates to CAWSARAQYSGANVLTF.

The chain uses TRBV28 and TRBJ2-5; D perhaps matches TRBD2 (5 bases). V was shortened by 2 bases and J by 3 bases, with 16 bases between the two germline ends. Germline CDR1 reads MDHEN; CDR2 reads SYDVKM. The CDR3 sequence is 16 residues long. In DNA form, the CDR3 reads TGTGCCAGCAGTTTAATGGGGTCGGGGTTGGAAGAGACCCAGTACTTC. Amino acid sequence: CASSLMGSGLEETQYF.

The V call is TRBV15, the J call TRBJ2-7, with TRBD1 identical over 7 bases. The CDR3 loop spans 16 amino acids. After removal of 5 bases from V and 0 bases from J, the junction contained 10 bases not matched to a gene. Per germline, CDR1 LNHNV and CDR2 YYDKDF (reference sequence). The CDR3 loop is CATSEPGGQSSYEQYF. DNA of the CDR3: TGTGCCACCAGCGAACCAGGGGGACAGTCCTCCTACGAGCAGTACTTC.

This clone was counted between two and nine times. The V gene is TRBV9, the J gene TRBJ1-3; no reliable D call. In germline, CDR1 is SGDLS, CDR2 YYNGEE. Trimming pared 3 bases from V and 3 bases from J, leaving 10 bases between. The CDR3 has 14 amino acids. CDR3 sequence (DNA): TGTGCCAGCAGCGACCTCGGAGGTGGAAACACCATATATTTT. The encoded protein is CASSDLGGGNTIYF.

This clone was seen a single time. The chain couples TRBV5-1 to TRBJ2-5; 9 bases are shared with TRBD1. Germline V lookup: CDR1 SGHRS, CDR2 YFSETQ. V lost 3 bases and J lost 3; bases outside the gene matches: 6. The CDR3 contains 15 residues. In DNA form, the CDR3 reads TGCGCCAGCAGCTGGACAGGGGACCCAGAAGAGACCCAGTACTTC. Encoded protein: CASSWTGDPEETQYF.

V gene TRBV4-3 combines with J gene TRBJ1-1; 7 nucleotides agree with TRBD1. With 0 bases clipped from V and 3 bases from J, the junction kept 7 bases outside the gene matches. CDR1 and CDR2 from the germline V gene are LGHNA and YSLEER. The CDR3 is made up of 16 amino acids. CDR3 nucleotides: TGCGCCAGCAGCCAAGATCCCGGCAGGGGGGACACTGAAGCTTTCTTT. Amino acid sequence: CASSQDPGRGDTEAFF.

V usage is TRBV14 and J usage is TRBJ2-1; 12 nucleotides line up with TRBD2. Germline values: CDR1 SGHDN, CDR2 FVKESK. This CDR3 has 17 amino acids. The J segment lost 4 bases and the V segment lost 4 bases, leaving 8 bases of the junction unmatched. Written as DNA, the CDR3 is TGTGCCAGCAGCCCACTATCCGGGACTAGCGGGTACAATGAGCAGTTCTTC. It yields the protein CASSPLSGTSGYNEQFF.

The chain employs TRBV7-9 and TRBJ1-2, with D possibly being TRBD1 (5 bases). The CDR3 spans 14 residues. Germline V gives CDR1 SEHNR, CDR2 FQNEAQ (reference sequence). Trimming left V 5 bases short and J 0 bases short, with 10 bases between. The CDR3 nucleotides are TGTGCCAGCAGCACTTCGGGGGCTAACTATGGCTACACCTTC. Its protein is CASSTSGANYGYTF. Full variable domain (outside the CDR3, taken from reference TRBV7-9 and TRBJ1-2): DTGVSQNPRHKITKRGQNVTFRCDPISEHNRLYWYRQTLGQGPEFLTYFQNEAQLEKSRLLSDRFSAERPKGSFSTLEIQRTEQGDSAMYLCASSTSGANYGYTFGSGTRLTVV.

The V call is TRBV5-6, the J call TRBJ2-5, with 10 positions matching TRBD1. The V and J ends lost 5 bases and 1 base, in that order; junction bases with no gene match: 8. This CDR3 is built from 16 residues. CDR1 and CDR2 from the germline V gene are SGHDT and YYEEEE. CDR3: CASSPSGTGVQETQYF. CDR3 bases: TGTGCCAGCAGTCCATCTGGGACAGGGGTCCAAGAGACCCAGTACTTC. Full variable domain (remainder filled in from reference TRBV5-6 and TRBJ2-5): DAGVTQSPTHLIKTRGQQVTLRCSPKSGHDTVSWYQQALGQGPQFIFQYYEEEERQRGNFPDRFSGHQFPNYSSELNVNALLLGDSALYLCASSPSGTGVQETQYFGPGTRLLVL.

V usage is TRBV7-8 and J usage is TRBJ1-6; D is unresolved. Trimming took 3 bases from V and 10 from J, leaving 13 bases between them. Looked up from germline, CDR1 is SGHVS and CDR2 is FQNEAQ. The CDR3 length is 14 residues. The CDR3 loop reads CASSFYSVGSPLHF. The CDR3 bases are TGTGCCAGCAGCTTTTACAGTGTTGGGTCACCCCTCCACTTT.

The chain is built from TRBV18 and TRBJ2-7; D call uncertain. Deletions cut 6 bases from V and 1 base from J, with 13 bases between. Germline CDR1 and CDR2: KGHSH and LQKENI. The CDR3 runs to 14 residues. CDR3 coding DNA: TGTGCCAGCTCTCCTCGCGGTCCGTCCTACGAGCAGTACTTC. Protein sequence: CASSPRGPSYEQYF.

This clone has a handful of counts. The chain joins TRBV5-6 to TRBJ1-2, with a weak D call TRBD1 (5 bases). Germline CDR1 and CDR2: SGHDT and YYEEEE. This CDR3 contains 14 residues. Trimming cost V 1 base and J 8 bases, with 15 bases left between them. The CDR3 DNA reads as TGTGCCAGCAGCTTGACTTCCAGGGTACAAGGCTACACCTTC. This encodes CASSLTSRVQGYTF. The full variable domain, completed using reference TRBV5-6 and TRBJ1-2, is DAGVTQSPTHLIKTRGQQVTLRCSPKSGHDTVSWYQQALGQGPQFIFQYYEEEERQRGNFPDRFSGHQFPNYSSELNVNALLLGDSALYLCASSLTSRVQGYTFGSGTRLTVV.

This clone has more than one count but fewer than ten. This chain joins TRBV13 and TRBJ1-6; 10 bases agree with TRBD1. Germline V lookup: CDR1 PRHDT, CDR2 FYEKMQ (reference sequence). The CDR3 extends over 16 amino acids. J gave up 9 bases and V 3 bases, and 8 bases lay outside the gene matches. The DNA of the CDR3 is TGTGCCAGCAGCTTTTGGTCCTGGGACAGGGGTTCACCCCTCCACTTT. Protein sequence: CASSFWSWDRGSPLHF. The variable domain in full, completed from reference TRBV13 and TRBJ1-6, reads AAGVIQSPRHLIKEKRETATLKCYPIPRHDTVYWYQQGPGQDPQFLISFYEKMQSDKGSIPDRFSAQQFSDYHSELNMSSLELGDSALYFCASSFWSWDRGSPLHFGNGTRLTVT.

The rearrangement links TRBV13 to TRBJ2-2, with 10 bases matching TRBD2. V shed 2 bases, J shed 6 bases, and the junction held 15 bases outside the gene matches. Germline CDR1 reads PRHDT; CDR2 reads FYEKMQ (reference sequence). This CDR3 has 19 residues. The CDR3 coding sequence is TGTGCCAGCAGCTTAAGCCTGGGCGGCCTAGCGGGAGCAGCCGGGGAGCTGTTTTTT. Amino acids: CASSLSLGGLAGAAGELFF.

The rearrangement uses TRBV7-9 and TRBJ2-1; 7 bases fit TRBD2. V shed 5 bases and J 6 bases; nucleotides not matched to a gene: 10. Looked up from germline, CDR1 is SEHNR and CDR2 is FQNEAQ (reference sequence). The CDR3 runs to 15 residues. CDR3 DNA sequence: TGTGCCAGCAGCCAGGCCGGGACTATCACCAATGAGCAGTTCTTC. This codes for CASSQAGTITNEQFF.

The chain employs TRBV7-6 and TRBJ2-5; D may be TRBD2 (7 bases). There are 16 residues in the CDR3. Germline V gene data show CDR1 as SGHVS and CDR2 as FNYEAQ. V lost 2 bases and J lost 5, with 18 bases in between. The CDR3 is CASSLFGRGGPETQYF. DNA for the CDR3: TGTGCCAGCAGCTTATTTGGGAGGGGGGGCCCGGAGACCCAGTACTTC.

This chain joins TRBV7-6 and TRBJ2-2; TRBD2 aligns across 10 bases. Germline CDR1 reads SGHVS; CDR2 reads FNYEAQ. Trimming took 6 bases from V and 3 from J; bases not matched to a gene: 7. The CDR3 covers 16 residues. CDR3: CASSSLAGVDTGELFF. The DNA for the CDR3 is TGTGCCAGCAGTTCCCTAGCGGGAGTTGACACCGGGGAGCTGTTTTTT.

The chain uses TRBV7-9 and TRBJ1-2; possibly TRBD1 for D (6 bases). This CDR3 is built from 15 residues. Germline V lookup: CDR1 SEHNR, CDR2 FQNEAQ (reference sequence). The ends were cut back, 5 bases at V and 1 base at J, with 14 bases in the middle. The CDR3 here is CASSATTGLNYGYTF. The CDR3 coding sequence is TGTGCCAGCAGCGCCACTACAGGGCTTAACTATGGCTACACCTTC.

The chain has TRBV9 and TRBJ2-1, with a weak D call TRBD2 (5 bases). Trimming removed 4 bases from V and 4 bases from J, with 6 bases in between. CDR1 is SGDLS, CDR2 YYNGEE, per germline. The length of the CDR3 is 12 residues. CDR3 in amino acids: CASSQRYNEQFF. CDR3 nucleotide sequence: TGTGCCAGCAGCCAGCGGTACAATGAGCAGTTCTTC.